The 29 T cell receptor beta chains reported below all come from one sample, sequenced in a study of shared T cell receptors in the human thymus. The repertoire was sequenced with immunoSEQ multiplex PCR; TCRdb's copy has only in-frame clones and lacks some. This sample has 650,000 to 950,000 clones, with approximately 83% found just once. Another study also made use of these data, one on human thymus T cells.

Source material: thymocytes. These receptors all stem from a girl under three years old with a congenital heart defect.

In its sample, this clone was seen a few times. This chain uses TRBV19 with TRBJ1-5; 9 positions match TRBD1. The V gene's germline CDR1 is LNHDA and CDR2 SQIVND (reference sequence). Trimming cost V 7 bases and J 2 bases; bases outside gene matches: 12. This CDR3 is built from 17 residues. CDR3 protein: CASTPGVDRGGNQPQHF. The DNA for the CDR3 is TGTGCCAGTACCCCTGGGGTGGACAGGGGTGGCAATCAGCCCCAGCATTTT.

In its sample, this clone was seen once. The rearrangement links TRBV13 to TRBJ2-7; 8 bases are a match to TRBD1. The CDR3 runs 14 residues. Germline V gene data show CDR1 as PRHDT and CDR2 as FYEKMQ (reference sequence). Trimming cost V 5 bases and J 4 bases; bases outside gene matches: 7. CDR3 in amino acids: CASSPRDRSYEQYF. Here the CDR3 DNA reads TGTGCCAGCAGCCCCCGGGACAGGTCTTACGAGCAGTACTTC.

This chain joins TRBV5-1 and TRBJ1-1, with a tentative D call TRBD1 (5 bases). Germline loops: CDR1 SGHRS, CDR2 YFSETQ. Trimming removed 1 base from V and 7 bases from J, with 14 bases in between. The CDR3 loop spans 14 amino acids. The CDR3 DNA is TGCGCCAGCAGCTTGAATTCCTGGGGGGATGAAGCTTTCTTT. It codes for CASSLNSWGDEAFF.

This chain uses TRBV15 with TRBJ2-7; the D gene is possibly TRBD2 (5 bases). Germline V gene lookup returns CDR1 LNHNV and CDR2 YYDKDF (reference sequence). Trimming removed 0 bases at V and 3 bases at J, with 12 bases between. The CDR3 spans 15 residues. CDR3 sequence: CATSRDFRGFYEQYF. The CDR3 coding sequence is TGTGCCACCAGCAGAGATTTCCGGGGTTTCTACGAGCAGTACTTC.

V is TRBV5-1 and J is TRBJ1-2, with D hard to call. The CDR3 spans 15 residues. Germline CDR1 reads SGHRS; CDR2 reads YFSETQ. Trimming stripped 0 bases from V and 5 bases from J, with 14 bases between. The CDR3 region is CASSLGSPTGYGYTF. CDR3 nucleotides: TGCGCCAGCAGCTTGGGCTCCCCGACGGGATATGGCTACACCTTC.

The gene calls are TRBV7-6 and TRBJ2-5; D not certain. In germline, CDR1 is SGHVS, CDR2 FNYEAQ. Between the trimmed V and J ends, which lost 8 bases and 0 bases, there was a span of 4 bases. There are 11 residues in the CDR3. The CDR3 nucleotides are TGTGCCAGCCAGGACCAAGAGACCCAGTACTTC. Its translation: CASQDQETQYF.

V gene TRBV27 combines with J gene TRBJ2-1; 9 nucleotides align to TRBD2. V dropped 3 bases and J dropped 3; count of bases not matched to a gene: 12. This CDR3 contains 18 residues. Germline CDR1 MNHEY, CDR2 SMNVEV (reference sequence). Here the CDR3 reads CASSFWRASGAYYNEQFF. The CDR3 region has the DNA TGTGCCAGCAGTTTTTGGCGGGCTAGCGGGGCGTACTACAATGAGCAGTTCTTC.

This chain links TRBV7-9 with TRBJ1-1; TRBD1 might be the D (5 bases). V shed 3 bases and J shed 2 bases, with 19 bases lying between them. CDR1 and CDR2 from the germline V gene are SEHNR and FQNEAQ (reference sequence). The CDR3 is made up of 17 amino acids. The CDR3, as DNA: TGTGCCAGCAGCTTCCCCCCTGGGGCAGTTAAAAACACTGAAGCTTTCTTT. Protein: CASSFPPGAVKNTEAFF.

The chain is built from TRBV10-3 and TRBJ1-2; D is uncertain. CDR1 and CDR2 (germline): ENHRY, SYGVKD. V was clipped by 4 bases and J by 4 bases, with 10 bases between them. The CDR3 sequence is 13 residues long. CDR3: CAISVLQFYGYTF. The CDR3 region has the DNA TGTGCCATCAGTGTATTACAGTTCTATGGCTACACCTTC.

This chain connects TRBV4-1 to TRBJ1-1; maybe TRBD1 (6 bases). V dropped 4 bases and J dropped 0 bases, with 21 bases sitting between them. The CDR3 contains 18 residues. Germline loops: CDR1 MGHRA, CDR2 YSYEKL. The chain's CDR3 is CASSRPLQGPRMNTEAFF. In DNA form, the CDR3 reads TGCGCCAGCAGCCGTCCTCTCCAGGGGCCCCGAATGAACACTGAAGCTTTCTTT.

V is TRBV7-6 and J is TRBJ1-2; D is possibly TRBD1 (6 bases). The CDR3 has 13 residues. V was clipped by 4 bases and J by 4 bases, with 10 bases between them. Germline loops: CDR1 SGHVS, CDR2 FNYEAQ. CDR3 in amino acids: CASSSRGGYGYTF. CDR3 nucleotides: TGTGCCAGCAGCTCTAGGGGGGGCTATGGCTACACCTTC.

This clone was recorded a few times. CDR3 DNA sequence: TGTGCCAGCAGCTTGGGTTCAGTCTCCTACGAGCAGTACTTC. Its protein product is CASSLGSVSYEQYF. This chain uses TRBV5-6 with TRBJ2-7; D call uncertain. The CDR3 runs to 14 residues. Trimming took off 0 bases at V and 0 bases at J, with 7 bases between the two ends. The V gene's germline CDR1 is SGHDT and CDR2 YYEEEE.

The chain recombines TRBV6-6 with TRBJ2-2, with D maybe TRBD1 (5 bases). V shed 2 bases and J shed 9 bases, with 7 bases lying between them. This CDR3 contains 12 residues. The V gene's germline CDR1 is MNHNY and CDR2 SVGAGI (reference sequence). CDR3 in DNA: TGTGCCAGCAGTTACAGGGGTAGGGAGCTGTTTTTT. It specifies CASSYRGRELFF.

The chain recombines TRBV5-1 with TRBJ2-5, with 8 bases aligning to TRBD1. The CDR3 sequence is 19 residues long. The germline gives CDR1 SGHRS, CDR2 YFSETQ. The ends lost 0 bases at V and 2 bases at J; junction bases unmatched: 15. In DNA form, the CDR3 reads TGCGCCAGCAGCTTGGCCTCAAACCGACAGGGGCGATCACAAGAGACCCAGTACTTC. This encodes CASSLASNRQGRSQETQYF. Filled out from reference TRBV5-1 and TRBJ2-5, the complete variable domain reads KAGVTQTPRYLIKTRGQQVTLSCSPISGHRSVSWYQQTPGQGLQFLFEYFSETQRNKGNFPGRFSGRQFSNSRSEMNVSTLELGDSALYLCASSLASNRQGRSQETQYFGPGTRLLVL.

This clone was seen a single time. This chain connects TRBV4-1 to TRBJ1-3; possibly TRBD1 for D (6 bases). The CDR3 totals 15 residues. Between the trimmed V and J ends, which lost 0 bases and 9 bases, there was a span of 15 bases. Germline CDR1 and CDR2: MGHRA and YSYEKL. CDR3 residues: CASSQDGDTESTIYF. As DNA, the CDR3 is TGCGCCAGCAGCCAAGATGGGGACACCGAGAGCACCATATATTTT.

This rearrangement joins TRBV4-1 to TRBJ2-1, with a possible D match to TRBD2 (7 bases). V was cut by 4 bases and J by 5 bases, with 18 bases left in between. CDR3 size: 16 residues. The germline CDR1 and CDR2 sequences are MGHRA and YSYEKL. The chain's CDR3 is CASSLRRGGTNNEQFF. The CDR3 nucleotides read TGCGCCAGCAGCCTCCGGAGGGGGGGGACTAACAATGAGCAGTTCTTC.

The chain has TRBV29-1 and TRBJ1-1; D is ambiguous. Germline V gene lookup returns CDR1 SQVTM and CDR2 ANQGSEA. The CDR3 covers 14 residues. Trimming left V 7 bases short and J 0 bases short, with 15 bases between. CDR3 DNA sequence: TGCAGCGCAGTATTTCGGGTTATGAACACTGAAGCTTTCTTT. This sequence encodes CSAVFRVMNTEAFF.

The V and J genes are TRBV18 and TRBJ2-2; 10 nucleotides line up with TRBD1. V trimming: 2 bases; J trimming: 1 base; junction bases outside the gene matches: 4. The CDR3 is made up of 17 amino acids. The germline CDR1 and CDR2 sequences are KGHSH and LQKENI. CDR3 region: CASSPLTGGMNTGELFF. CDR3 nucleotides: TGTGCCAGCTCACCATTGACAGGGGGCATGAACACCGGGGAGCTGTTTTTT.

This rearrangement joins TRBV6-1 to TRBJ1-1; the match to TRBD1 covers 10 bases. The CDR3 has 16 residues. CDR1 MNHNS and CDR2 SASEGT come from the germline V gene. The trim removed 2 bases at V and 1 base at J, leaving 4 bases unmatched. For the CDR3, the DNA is TGTGCCAGCAGTGAAAGACAGGGGGCAAAGAACACTGAAGCTTTCTTT. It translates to CASSERQGAKNTEAFF.

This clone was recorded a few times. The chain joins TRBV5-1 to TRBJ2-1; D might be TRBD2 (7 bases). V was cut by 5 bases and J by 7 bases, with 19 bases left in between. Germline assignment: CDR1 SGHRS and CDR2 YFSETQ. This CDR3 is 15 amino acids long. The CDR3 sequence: CASRIAGGPSNEQFF. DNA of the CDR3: TGCGCCAGCAGGATAGCCGGGGGGCCTAGTAATGAGCAGTTCTTC. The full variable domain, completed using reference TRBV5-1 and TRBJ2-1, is KAGVTQTPRYLIKTRGQQVTLSCSPISGHRSVSWYQQTPGQGLQFLFEYFSETQRNKGNFPGRFSGRQFSNSRSEMNVSTLELGDSALYLCASRIAGGPSNEQFFGPGTRLTVL.

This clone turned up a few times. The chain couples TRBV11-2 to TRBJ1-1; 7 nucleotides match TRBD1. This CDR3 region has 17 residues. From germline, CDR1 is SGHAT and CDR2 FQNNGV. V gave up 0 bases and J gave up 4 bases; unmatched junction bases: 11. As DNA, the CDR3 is TGTGCCAGCAGCTTAGATCGGACAGGCTTAGAGGGCACTGAAGCTTTCTTT. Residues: CASSLDRTGLEGTEAFF. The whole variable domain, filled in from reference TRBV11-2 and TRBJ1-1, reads EAGVAQSPRYKIIEKRQSVAFWCNPISGHATLYWYQQILGQGPKLLIQFQNNGVVDDSQLPKDRFSAERLKGVDSTLKIQPAKLEDSAVYLCASSLDRTGLEGTEAFFGQGTRLTVV.

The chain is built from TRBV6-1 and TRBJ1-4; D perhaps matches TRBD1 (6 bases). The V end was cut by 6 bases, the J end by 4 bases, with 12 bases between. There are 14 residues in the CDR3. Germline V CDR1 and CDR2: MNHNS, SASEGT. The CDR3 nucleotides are TGTGCCAGCAGGAGGACAGCCGTTAATGAAAAACTGTTTTTT. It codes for CASRRTAVNEKLFF.

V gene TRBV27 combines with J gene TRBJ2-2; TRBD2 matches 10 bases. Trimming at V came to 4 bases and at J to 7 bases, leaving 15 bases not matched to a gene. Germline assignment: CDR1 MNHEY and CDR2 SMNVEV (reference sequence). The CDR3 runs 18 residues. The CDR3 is CASSYEAGTSAFGGELFF. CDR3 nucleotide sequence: TGTGCCAGCAGTTACGAGGCCGGGACTAGCGCATTCGGCGGGGAGCTGTTTTTT.

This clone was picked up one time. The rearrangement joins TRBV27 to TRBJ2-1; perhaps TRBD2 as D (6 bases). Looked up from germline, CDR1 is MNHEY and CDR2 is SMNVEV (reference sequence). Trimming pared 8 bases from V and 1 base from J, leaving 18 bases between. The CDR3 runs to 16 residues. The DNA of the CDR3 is TGTGCCAGCCGCCGGGGGACCAAGGGATCCTACAATGAGCAGTTCTTC. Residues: CASRRGTKGSYNEQFF.

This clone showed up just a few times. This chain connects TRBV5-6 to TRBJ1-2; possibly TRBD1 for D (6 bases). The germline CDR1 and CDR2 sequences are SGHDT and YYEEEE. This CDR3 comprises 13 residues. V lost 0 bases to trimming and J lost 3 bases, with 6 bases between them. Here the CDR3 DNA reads TGTGCCAGCAGCTTGGACAGGGACTATGGCTACACCTTC. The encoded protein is CASSLDRDYGYTF.

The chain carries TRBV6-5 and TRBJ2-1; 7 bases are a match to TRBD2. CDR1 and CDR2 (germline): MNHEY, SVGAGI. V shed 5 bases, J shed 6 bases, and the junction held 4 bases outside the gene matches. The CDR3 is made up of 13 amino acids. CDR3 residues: CASSRRLANEQFF. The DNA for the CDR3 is TGTGCCAGCAGTCGAAGACTAGCCAATGAGCAGTTCTTC.

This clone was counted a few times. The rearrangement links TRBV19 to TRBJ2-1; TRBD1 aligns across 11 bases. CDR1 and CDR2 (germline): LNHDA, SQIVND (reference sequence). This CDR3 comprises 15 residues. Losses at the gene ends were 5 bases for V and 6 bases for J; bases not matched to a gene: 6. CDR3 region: CASSPGTGGGNEQFF. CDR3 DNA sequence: TGTGCCAGTAGTCCGGGGACAGGGGGAGGCAATGAGCAGTTCTTC.

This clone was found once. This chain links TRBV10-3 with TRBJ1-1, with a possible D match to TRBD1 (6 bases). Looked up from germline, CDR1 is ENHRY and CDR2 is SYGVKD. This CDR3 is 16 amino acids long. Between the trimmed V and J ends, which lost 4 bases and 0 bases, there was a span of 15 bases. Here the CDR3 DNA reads TGTGCCATCAGTGGCAGAACCGGACAGTTGAACACTGAAGCTTTCTTT. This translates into CAISGRTGQLNTEAFF.

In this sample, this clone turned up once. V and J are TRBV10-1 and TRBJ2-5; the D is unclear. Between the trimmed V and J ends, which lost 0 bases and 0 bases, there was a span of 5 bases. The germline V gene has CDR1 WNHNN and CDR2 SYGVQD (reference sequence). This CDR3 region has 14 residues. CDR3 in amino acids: CASSESTNQETQYF. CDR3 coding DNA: TGCGCCAGCAGTGAGTCGACAAACCAAGAGACCCAGTACTTC.